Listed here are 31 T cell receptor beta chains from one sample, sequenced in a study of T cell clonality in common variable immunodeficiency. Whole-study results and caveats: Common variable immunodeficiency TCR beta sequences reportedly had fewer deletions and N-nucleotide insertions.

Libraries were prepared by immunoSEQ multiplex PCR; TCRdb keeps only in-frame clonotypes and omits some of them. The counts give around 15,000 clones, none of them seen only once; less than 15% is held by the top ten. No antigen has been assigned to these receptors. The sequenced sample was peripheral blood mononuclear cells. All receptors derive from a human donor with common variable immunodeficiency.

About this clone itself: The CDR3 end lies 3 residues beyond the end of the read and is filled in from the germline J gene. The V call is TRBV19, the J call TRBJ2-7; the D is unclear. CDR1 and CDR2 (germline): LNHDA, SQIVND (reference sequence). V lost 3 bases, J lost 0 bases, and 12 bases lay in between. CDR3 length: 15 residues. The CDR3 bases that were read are TGTGCCAGTAGTATGATCTGGCAGAGCTCCTACGAG. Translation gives CASSMIWQSSYE. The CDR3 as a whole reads CASSMIWQSSYEQYF.

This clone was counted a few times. CDR3 DNA (partial): TGTGCCAGCAGCTTAATACAGGAGAATTCACCC. It translates to CASSLIQENSP. The whole CDR3 protein reads CASSLIQENSPLHF. The J gene is TRBJ1-6, the V gene TRBV7-2, with D possibly TRBD1 on 5 matching bases. The CDR3 end falls 3 residues outside the read, so it is completed with the germline J gene. Germline CDR1 and CDR2: SGHTA and FQGNSA. The CDR3 sequence is 14 residues long. The germline V and J ends were trimmed by 2 bases and 7 bases, with 9 bases remaining between them.

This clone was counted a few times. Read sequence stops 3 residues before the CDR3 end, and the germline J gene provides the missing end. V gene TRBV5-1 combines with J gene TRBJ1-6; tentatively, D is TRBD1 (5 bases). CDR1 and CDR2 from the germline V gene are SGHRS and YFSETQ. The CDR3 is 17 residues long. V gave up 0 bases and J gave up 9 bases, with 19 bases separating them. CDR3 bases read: TGCGCCAGCAGCTTGGCCGAGTCAGGGAGATCCATTTCACCC. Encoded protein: CASSLAESGRSISP. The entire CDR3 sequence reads CASSLAESGRSISPLHF.

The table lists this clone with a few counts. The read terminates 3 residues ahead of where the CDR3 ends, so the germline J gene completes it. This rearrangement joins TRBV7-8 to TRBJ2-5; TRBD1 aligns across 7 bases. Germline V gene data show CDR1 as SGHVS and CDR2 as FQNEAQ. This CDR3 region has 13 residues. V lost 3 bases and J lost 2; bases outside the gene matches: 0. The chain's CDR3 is CASSFRGQETQYF. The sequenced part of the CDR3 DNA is TGTGCCAGCAGCTTCAGGGGGCAAGAGACC.

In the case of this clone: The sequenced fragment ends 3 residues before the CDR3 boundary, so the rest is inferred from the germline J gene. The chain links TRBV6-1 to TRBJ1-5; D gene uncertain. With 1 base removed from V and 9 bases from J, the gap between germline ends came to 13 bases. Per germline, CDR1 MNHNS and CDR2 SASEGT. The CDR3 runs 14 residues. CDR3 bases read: TGTGCCAGCAGTGAAGTTAGAGACTTTGGGCCC. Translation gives CASSEVRDFGP. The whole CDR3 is CASSEVRDFGPQHF.

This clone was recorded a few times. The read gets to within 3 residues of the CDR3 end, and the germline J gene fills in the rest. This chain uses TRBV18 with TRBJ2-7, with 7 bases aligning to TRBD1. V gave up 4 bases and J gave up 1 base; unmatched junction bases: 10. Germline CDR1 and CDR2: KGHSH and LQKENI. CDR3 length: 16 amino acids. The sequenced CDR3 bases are TGTGCCAGCTCACGACGGACAGGACGCCAATCCTACGAG. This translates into CASSRRTGRQSYE. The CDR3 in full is CASSRRTGRQSYEQYF.

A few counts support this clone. The part of the CDR3 DNA that was read is TGTGCCAGCAGCGATGGTCGGGGGGGTTACAATGAG. Amino acid sequence: CASSDGRGGYNE. In full, the CDR3 reads CASSDGRGGYNEQFF. This chain links TRBV7-2 with TRBJ2-1; 8 nucleotides agree with TRBD2. The sequenced fragment ends 3 residues before the CDR3 boundary, so the rest is inferred from the germline J gene. V lost 5 bases, J lost 4 bases, and 7 bases stayed unmatched. CDR3 length equals 15 residues. Germline loops: CDR1 SGHTA, CDR2 FQGNSA.

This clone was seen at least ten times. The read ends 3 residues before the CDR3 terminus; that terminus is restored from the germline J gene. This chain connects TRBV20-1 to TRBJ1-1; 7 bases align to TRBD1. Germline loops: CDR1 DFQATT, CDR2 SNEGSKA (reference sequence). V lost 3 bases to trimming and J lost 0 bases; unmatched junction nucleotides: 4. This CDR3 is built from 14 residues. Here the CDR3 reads CSASTGAVNTEAFF. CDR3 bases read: TGCAGTGCTAGCACAGGGGCCGTGAACACTGAA.

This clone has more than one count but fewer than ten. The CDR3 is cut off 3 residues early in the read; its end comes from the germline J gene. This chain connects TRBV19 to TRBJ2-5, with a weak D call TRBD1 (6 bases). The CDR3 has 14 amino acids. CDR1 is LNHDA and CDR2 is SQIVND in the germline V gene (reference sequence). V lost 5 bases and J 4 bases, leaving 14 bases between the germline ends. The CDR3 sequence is CASSPPGRGETQYF. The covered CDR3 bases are TGTGCCAGTAGTCCCCCGGGCAGGGGAGAGACC.

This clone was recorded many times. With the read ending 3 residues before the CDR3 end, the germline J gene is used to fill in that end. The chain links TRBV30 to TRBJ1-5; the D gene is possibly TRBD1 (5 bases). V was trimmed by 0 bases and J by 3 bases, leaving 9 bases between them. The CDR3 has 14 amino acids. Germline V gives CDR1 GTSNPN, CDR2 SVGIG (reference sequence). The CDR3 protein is CAWSVGHDNQPQHF. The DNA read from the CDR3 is TGTGCCTGGAGTGTAGGACATGACAATCAGCCC.

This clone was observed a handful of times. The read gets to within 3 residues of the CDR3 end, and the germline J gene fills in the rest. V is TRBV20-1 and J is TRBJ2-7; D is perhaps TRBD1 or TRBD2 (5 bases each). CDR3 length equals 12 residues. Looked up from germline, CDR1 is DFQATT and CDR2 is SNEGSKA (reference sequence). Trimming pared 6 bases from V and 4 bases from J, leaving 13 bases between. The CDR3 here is CSAVRGVYEQYF. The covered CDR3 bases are TGCAGTGCCGTACGAGGGGTATACGAG.

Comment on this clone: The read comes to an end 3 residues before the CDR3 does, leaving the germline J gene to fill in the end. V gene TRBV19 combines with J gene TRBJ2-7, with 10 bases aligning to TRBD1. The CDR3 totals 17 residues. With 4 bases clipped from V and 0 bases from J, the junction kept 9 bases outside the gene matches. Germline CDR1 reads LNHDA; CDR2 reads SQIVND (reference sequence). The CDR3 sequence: CASSTPRGTGVSYEQYF. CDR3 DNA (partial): TGTGCCAGTAGTACACCCCGGGGGACAGGGGTCTCCTACGAG.

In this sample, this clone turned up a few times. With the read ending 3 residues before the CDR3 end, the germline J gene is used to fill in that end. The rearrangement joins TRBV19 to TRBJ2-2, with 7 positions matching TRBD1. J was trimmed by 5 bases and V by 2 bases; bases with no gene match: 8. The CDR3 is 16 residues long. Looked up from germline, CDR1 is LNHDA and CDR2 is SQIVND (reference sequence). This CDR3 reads CASSISPGTATGELFF. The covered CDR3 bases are TGTGCCAGTAGTATAAGTCCGGGGACAGCAACCGGGGAG.

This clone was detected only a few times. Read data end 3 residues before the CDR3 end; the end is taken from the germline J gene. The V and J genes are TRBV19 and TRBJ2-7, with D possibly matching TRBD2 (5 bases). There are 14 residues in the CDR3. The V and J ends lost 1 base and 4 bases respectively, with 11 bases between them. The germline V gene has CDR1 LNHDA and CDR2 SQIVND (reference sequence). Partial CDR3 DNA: TGTGCCAGTAGTATAGCCGACACGGGGTACGAG. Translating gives CASSIADTGYE. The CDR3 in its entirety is CASSIADTGYEQYF.

CDR3 DNA (partial): TGTGCCAGCTCACCAGATAGAACCGGGGAG. Amino acid sequence: CASSPDRTGE. From start to end, the CDR3 is CASSPDRTGELFF. The chain links TRBV18 to TRBJ2-2; D gene ambiguous. The observed sequence ends 3 residues before the CDR3 terminus, with the missing tail filled in from the germline J gene. Per germline, CDR1 KGHSH and CDR2 LQKENI. Trimming left V 2 bases short and J 5 bases short, with 6 bases between. The CDR3 is 13 amino acids.

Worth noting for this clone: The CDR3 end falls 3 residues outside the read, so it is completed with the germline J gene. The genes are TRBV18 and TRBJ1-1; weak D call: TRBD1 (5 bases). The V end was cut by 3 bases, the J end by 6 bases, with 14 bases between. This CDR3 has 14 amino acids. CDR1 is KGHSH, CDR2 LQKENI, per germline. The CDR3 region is CASSPYQGRAEAFF. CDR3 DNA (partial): TGTGCCAGCTCACCTTATCAGGGAAGGGCTGAA.

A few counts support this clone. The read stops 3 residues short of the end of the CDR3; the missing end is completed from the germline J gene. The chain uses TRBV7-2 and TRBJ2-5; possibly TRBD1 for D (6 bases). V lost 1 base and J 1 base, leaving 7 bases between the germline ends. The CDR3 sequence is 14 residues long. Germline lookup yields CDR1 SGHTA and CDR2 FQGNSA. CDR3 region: CASSLGTVQETQYF. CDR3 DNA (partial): TGTGCCAGCAGCTTAGGGACAGTCCAAGAGACC.

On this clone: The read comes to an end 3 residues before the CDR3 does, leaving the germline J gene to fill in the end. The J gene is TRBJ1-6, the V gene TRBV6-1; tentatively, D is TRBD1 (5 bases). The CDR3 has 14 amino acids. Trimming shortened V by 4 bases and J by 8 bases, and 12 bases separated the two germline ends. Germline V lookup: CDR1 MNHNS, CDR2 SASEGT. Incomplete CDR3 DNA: TGTGCCAGCAGTGGTGCAGGGCCTTATTCACCC. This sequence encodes CASSGAGPYSP. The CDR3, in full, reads CASSGAGPYSPLHF.

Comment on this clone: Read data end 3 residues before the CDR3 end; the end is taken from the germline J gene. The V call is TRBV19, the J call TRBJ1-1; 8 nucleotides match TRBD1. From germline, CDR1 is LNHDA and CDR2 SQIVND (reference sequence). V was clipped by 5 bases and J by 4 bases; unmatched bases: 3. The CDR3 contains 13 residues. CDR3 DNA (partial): TGTGCCAGTAGTGGACAGGGAGTCACTGAA. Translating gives CASSGQGVTE. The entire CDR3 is CASSGQGVTEAFF.

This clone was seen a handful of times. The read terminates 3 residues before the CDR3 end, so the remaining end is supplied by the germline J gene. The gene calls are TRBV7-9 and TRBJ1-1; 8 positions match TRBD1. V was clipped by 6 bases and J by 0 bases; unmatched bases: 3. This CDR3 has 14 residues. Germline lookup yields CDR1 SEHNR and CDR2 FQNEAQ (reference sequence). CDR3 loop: CASSRTGMNTEAFF. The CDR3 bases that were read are TGTGCCAGCAGTCGGACAGGGATGAACACTGAA.

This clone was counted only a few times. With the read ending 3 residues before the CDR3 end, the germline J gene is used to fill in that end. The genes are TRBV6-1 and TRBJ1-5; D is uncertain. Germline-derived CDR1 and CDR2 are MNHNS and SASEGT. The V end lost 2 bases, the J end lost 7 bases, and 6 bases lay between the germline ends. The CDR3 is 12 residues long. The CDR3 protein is CASSETEQPQHF. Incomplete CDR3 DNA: TGTGCCAGCAGTGAAACAGAGCAGCCC.

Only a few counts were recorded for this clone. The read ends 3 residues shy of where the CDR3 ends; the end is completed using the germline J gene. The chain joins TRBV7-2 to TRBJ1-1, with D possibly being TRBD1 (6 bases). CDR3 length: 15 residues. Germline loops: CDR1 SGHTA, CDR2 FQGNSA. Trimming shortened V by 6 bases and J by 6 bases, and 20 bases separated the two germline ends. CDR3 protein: CASRTGPQKGAEAFF. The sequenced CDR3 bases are TGTGCCAGCAGGACCGGGCCGCAAAAGGGGGCTGAA.

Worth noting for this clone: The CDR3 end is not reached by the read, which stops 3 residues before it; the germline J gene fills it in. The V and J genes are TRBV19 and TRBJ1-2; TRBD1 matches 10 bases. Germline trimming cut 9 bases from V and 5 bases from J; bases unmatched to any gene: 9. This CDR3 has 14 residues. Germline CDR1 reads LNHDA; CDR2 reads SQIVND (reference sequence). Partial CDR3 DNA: TGTGCCAGCAACCCGACAGGGGGCGTGTATGGC. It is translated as CASNPTGGVYG. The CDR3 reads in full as CASNPTGGVYGYTF.

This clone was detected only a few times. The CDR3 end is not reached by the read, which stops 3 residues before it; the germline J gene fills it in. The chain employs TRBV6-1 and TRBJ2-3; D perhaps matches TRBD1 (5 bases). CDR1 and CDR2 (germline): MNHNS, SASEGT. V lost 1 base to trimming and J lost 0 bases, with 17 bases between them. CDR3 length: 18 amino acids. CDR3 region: CASSEGWVWTISTDTQYF. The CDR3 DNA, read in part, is TGTGCCAGCAGTGAAGGCTGGGTATGGACAATCAGCACAGATACG.

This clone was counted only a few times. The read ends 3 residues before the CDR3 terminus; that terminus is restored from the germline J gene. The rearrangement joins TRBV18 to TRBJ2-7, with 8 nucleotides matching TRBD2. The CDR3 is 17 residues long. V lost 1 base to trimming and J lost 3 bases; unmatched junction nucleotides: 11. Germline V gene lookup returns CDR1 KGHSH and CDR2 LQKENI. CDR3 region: CASSPRASGYMDYEQYF. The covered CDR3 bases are TGTGCCAGCTCACCACGAGCTAGCGGGTACATGGACTACGAG.

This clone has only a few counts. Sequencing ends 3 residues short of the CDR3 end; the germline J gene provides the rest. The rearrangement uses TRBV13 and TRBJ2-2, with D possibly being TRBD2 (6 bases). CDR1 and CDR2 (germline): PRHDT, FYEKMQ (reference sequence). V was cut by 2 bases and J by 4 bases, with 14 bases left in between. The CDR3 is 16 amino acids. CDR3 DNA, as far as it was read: TGTGCCAGCAGCTTAAGGACGGGACTCTCCACCGGGGAG. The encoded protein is CASSLRTGLSTGE. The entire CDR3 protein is CASSLRTGLSTGELFF.

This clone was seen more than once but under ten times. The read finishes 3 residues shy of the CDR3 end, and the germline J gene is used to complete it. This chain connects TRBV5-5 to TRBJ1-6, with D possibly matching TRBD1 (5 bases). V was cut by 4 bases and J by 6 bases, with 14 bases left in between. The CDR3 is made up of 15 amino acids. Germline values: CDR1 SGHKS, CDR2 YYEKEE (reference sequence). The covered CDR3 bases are TGTGCCAGCAGCCAGACGGGGGGGACTAATTCACCC. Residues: CASSQTGGTNSP. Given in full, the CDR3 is CASSQTGGTNSPLHF.

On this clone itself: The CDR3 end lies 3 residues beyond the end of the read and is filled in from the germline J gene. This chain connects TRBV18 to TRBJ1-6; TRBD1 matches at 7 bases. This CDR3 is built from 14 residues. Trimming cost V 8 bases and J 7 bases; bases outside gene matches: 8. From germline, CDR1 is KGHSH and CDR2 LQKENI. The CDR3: CASASSGQNSPLHF. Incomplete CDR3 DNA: TGTGCCAGCGCCTCCTCGGGACAGAATTCACCC. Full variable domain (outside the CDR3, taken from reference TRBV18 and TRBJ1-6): NAGVMQNPRHLVRRRGQEARLRCSPMKGHSHVYWYRQLPEEGLKFMVYLQKENIIDESGMPKERFSAEFPKEGPSILRIQQVVRGDSAAYFCASASSGQNSPLHFGNGTRLTVT.

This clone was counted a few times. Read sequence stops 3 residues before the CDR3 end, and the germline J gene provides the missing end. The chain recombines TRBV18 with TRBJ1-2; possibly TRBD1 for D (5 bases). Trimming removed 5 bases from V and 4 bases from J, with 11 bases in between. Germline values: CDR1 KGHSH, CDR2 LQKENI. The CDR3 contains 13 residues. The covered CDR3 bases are TGTGCCAGCTCAACCTCAACAGGCTATGGC. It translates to CASSTSTGYG. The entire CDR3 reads CASSTSTGYGYTF.

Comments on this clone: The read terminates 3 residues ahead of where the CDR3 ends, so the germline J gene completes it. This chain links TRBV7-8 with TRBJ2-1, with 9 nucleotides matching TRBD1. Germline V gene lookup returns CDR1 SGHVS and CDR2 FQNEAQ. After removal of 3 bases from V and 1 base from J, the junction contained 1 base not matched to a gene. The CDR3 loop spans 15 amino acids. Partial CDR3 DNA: TGTGCCAGCAGCTTGGACAGGGGATCCTACAATGAG. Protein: CASSLDRGSYNE. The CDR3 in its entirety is CASSLDRGSYNEQFF.

CDR3 in amino acids: CASSPRTLLAKNIQYF. CDR3 DNA, as far as it was read: TGTGCCAGTAGCCCACGGACTCTACTAGCCAAAAACATT. The rearrangement links TRBV19 to TRBJ2-4, with D possibly matching TRBD2 (5 bases). The missing CDR3 end, 3 residues past where the read stops, is filled in from the germline J gene. The V gene's germline CDR1 is LNHDA and CDR2 SQIVND (reference sequence). V lost 6 bases and J lost 0, with 15 bases in between. The CDR3 is made up of 16 amino acids.